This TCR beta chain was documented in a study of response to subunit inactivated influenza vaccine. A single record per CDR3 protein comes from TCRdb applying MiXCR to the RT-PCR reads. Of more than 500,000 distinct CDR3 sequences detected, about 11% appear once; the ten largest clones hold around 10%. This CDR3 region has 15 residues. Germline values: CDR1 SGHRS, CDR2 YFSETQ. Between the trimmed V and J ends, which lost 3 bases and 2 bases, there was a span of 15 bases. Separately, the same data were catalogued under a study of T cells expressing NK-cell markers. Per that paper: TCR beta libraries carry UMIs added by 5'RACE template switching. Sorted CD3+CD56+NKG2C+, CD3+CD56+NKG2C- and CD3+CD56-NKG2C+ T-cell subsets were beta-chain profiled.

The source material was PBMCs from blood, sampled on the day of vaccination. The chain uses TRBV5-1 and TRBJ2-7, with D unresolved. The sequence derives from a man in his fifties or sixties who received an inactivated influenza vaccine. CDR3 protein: CASSSDPRRTYEQYF. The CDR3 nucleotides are TGCGCCAGCAGCTCAGACCCCCGACGGACCTACGAGCAGTACTTC.